This TCR beta chain is drawn from a study of CD4 T cells in relation to SARS-CoV-2 and coronaviruses. V was cut by 2 bases and J by 2 bases, with 9 bases left in between. The germline gives CDR1 KGHSH, CDR2 LQKENI. The CDR3 totals 15 residues. The assay was immunoSEQ multiplex PCR, and TCRdb's table has in-frame clones only and misses some. This table has 26,000 or so clones, roughly 69% appearing once. Regarding the study as a whole: Crossreactivity was assessed only for spike protein, not other viral proteins. Crossreactive clones expanded significantly less to SARS-CoV-2 than monoreactive clones.

On this clone itself: The target antigen is unknown.

The unexposed donors gave CD4+ T cells in about 2011-2018, prior to COVID-19. Isolation of CD4+ T cells took place after about 10 days in culture. On days 3 and 7, cultures got half fresh IL-2 medium. The receptor comes from a human donor in good health. The rearrangement joins TRBV18 to TRBJ2-2; possibly TRBD1 for D (6 bases). The sequenced sample was CD4+ T cells from PBMCs, cultured in vitro. The CDR3 nucleotides are TGTGCCAGCTCACCAAGGACAGAAAACACCGGGGAGCTGTTTTTT. It translates to CASSPRTENTGELFF.